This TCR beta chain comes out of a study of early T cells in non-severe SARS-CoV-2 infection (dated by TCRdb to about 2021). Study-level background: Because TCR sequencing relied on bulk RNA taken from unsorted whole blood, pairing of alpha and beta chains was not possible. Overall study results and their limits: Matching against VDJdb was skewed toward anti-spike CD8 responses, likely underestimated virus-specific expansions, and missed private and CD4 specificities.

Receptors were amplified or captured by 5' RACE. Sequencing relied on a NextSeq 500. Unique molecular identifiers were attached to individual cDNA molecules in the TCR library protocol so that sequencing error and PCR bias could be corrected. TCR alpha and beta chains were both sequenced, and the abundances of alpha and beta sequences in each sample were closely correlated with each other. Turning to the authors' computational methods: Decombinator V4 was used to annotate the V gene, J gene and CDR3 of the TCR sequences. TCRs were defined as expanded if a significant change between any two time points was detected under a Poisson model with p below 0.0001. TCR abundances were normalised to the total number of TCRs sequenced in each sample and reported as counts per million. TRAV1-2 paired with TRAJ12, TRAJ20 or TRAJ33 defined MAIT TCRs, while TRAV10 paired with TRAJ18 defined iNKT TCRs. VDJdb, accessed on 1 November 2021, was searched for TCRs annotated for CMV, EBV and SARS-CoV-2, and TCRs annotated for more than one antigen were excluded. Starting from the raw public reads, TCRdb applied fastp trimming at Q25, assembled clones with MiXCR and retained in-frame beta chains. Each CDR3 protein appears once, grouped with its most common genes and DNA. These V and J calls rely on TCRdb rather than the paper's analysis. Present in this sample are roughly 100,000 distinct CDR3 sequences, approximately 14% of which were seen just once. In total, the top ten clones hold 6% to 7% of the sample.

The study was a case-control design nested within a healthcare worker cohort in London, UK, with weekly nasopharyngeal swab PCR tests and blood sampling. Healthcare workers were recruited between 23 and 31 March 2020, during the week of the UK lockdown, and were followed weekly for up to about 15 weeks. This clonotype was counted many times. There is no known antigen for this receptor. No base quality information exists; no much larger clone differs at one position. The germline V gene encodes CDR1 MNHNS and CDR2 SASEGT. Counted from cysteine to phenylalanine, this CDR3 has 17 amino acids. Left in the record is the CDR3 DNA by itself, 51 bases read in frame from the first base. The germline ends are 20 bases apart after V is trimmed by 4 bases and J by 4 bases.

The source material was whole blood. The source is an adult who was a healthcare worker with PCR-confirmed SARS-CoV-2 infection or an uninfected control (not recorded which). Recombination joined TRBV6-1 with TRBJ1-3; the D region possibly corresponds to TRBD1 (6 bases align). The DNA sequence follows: TGTGCCAGCAGTGTTCTATCCTCAAGAGGGGGAGGAAACACCATATATTTT. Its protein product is CASSVLSSRGGGNTIYF.